This T cell receptor (beta chain) is from a study of Ad26.COV2.S vaccination and SARS-CoV-2 variants. Background on the study: The donor belonged to the COV1001 Ad26.COV2.S trial arm.

As regards this clone: Its antigen is unknown.

The method was immunoSEQ multiplex PCR; TCRdb's version includes in-frame clones alone and lacks a portion of them. The sample holds around 450,000 clones; roughly nine tenths are singletons and the top ten take about 1.7%. The treatment is: some 19 received Ad26.COV2.S at low or high dose, single or two shots; 5 received placebo; per-sample allocation not given. Material that was analyzed had been drawn on day 63 after the first vaccine or placebo injection. Study-wide results and limits: Estimates derived from TCR breadth and depth analyses may have underestimated total T cell responses. Comparable non-spike TCR breadth was observed in vaccine and placebo recipients.

This sample comprised peripheral blood, obtained in a trial of Ad26.COV2.S vaccine versus placebo. The sequence was collected from a person between 18 and 59 years old who received the Ad26.COV2.S COVID-19 vaccine or a placebo.

The CDR3 sequence: CASSYHPSNEQFF. In DNA form, the CDR3 reads TGTGCCAGCAGTTACCACCCATCAAATGAGCAGTTCTTC. The chain couples TRBV6-5 to TRBJ2-1; the D is unclear. Trimming took off 2 bases at V and 7 bases at J, with 9 bases between the two ends. CDR1 is MNHEY, CDR2 SVGAGI, per germline. This CDR3 is 13 amino acids long.